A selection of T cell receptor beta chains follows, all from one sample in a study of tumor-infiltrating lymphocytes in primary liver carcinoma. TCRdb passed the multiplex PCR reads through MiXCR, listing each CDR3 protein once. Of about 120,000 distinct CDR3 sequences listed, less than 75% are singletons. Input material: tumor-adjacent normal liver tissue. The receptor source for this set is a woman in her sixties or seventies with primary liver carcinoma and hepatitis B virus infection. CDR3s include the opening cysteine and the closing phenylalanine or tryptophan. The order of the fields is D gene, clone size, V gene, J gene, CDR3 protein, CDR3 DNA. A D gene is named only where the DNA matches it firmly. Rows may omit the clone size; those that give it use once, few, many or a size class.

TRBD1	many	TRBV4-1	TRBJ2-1	CASSADRGSYNEQFF	TGCGCCAGCAGCGCCGACAGGGGCTCCTACAATGAGCAGTTCTTC
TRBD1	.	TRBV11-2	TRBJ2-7	CVSSVDRGYEQCF	TGTGTCAGCAGCGTAGACAGGGGCTACGAGCAGTGCTTC
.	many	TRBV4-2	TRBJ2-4	CASSQRDSLAKNIQYF	TGTGCCAGCAGCCAGCGGGACTCGCTAGCCAAAAACATTCAGTACTTC
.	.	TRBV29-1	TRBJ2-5	CSIFRSSLETQYF	TGCAGCATCTTCAGATCGAGCCTGGAGACCCAGTACTTC
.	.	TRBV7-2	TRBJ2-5	CASSSPKEVPRETQNF	TGTGCCAGCAGCTCCCCCAAAGAAGTTCCAAGAGAGACCCAGAACTTC
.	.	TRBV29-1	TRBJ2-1	CSVEIYLDTREQFF	TGCAGCGTTGAAATTTACCTAGACACCAGGGAGCAGTTCTTC
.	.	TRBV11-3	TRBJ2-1	CVSSSRGARTTGNKQFF	TGTGTCAGCAGCTCCCGGGGGGCGCGGACCACGGGCAATAAGCAGTTCTTC
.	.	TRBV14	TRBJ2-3	CASSPCGTDTQYF	TGTGCCAGCAGCCCCTGTGGCACAGATACACAGTATTTT
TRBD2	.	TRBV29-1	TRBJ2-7	CSVETAGVTQQYF	TGCAGCGTTGAGACGGCGGGAGTTACTCAGCAATACTTC
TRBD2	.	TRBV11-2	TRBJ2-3	CVSSLRGLAGLRVRTDTKYF	TGTGTGAGCAGCTTAAGGGGCCTAGCGGGATTGAGAGTCCGCACAGATACGAAGTATTTT
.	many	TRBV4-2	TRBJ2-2	CASSQGLHTGELFF	TGTGCCAGCAGCCAAGGGCTCCACACCGGGGAGCTGTTTTTT
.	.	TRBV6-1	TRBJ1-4	CAILPRPSEGKLVF	TGTGCCATCCTACCGAGACCTTCGGAGGGAAAACTGGTTTTT
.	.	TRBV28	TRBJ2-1	CVSSLLRVVDEQFF	TGTGTCAGCAGTTTACTCAGGGTGGTCGATGAGCAGTTCTTC
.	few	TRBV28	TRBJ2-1	CASSSLARLGNEQFF	TGTGCCAGCAGTTCCCTAGCGAGATTGGGCAATGAGCAGTTCTTC
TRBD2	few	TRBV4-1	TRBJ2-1	CASSDGREGYLYNGQFF	TGCGCCAGCAGCGATGGCCGGGAGGGGTATCTCTACAATGGACAGTTCTTC
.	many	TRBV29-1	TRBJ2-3	CSVEDRYGGYTDTQYF	TGCAGCGTTGAAGATCGGTACGGGGGCTACACAGATACGCAGTATTTT
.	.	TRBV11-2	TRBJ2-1	CTSSLVGSLNEQFF	TGTACCAGCAGCTTAGTCGGTAGTCTCAATGAGCAGTTCTTC
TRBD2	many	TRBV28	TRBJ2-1	CASSGQDVRLAGESEQFF	TGTGCCAGCAGTGGACAGGACGTTCGGCTAGCGGGAGAGAGTGAGCAGTTCTTC
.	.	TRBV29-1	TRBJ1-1	CSVARRLNSEAFF	TGCAGTGTTGCTAGACGGTTGAACAGTGAAGCTTTCTTT
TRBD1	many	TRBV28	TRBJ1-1	CASTRDSPTEAFF	TGTGCCAGCACCCGGGACAGCCCGACTGAAGCTTTCTTT
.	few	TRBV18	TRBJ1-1	CASSPQRSGRMNTEAFF	TGTGCCAGCTCACCACAGAGGTCGGGCAGGATGAACACTGAAGCTTTCTTT
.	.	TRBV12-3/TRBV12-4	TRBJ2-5	CASMEGMGRDETRYF	TGTGCCAGCATGGAGGGGATGGGCAGGGATGAGACCCGGTACTTC
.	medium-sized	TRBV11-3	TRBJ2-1	CASSPPVSNEQFF	TGTGCCAGCAGCCCTCCCGTCTCCAATGAGCAGTTCTTC
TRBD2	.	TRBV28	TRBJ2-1	CASRGLARVNEQFF	TGTGCCAGCAGGGGACTAGCGAGAGTAAACGAGCAGTTCTTC
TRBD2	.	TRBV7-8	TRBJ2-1	CVSSAAPSGAYNEQFF	TGTGTCAGCAGCGCTGCCCCTAGCGGGGCTTATAATGAGCAGTTCTTC
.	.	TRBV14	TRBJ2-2	CASSQKFTANTGELFF	TGCGCCAGCAGCCAAAAATTCACAGCGAACACCGGGGAGCTGTTTTTT
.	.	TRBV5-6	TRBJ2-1	CASILYGPQNEQFF	TGTGCCAGCATCTTGTATGGGCCACAAAATGAGCAGTTCTTC
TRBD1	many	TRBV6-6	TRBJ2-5	CASSSDRAVYETQYF	TGTGCCAGCAGTTCGGACAGGGCGGTTTACGAGACCCAGTACTTC
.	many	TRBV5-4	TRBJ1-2	CASSLDAGPYGYTF	TGTGCCAGCAGCTTGGATGCGGGTCCCTATGGCTACACCTTC
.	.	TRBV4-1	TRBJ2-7	CAGSQDRGGVGTYEQYF	TGCGCAGGCAGCCAAGACCGCGGCGGAGTTGGGACCTACGAGCAGTACTTC
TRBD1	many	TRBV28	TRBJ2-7	CASSRQGSYEQYF	TGTGCCAGCAGTCGACAGGGCTCCTACGAGCAGTACTTC
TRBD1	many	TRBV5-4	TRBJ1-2	CASSWDRDNYGYTF	TGTGCCAGCAGCTGGGACAGGGACAACTATGGCTACACCTTC
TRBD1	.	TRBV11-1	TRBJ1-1	CTSSHRDRVLGFSEAFF	TGTACCAGCAGCCACCGGGACAGGGTCTTAGGTTTTTCTGAAGCCTTCTTC
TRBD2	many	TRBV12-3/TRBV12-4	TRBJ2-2	CASSRGLAGGRYAGELFF	TGTGCCAGCAGTAGGGGACTAGCGGGAGGCCGTTATGCCGGGGAGCTGTTTTTT
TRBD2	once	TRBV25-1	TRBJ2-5	CVSSESGLAGGTQYF	TGTGTCAGCAGTGAATCCGGACTAGCGGGGGGGACCCAGTACTTC
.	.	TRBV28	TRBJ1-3	CASSLSAGTGNTIYF	TGTGCTAGCAGTTTAAGCGCGGGGACAGGAAACACCATATATTTT
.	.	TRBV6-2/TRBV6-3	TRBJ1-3	CVSRSQGTGNIIYF	TGTGTCAGCAGGTCGCAGGGTACTGGAAACATCATATATTTT
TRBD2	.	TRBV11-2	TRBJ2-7	CASSLTSVSSYEQYF	TGTGCCAGCAGCTTGACTAGCGTGAGCTCCTACGAGCAGTACTTC
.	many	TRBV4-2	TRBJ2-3	CASSQALATDTQYF	TGTGCCAGCAGCCAAGCCCTAGCTACAGATACGCAGTATTTT
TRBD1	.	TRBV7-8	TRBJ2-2	CASSTRTGHNTGVLLF	TGTGCCAGCAGCACCAGGACAGGACATAACACCGGGGTGCTGCTTTTT
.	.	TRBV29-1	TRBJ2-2	CSVTGHSDGELLF	TGCAGCGTCACGGGGCACTCGGACGGGGAGCTGCTTTTT
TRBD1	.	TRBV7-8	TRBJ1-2	CTSSRHGPGQAVGYIF	TGTACCAGCAGCCGACACGGCCCGGGACAGGCTGTCGGCTACATCTTC
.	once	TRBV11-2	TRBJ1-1	CASSLSKRDTEAFF	TGTGCCAGCAGCTTGAGCAAGAGGGATACTGAAGCTTTCTTT
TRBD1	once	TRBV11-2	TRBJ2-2	CASSPDSANTGELFF	TGTGCCAGCAGCCCTGACAGTGCGAACACAGGGGAGCTATTTTTT
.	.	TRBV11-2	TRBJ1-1	CASSLERDTEAFF	TGTGCCAGCAGCTTAGAAAGGGATACTGAAGCTTTCTTT